Listed below are T cell receptor beta chains from one sample, sequenced in a study of blood T cell repertoires in COVID-19. Here immunoSEQ multiplex PCR was the method, and the copy in TCRdb shows in-frame clones only, minus some. The sample includes 130,000 or so clones, more than 75% of them seen just once. Sequencing used peripheral blood. The receptors stem from a human donor in a cohort sampled during active COVID-19. The CDR3 runs from the conserved cysteine through the conserved F or W. Fields, in order: J gene, clone size, V gene, D gene, CDR3 protein, CDR3 DNA. A D gene is named only where the DNA matches it firmly. Only some rows state a clone size, as once, few, many or a class for expanded clones.

TRBJ2-2 | NA | TRBV5-1 | TRBD1 | CASSNRGASGELFF | TGCGCCAGCAGTAACAGGGGTGCGTCCGGGGAGCTGTTTTTT
TRBJ1-1 | NA | TRBV10-3 | NA | CAISGEGRGNTEAFF | TGTGCCATCAGTGGTGAAGGCAGGGGGAACACTGAAGCTTTCTTT
TRBJ2-2 | NA | TRBV5-1 | NA | CASSLGRHETGELFF | TGCGCCAGCAGCTTGGGCAGGCATGAAACCGGGGAGCTGTTTTTT
TRBJ2-1 | NA | TRBV20-1 | NA | CSPFSYNEQFF | TGCAGTCCCTTCAGTTACAATGAGCAGTTCTTC
TRBJ1-2 | NA | TRBV21-1 | NA | CASSKAGRGRKCYGYTF | TGTGCCAGCAGCAAAGCCGGGAGGGGACGAAAGTGCTATGGCTACACCTTC
TRBJ2-3 | NA | TRBV7-9 | TRBD1 | CASSLSTGATDTQYF | TGTGCCAGCAGCTTATCTACAGGGGCGACAGATACGCAGTATTTT
TRBJ2-7 | NA | TRBV24-1 | TRBD2 | CATSSEGRGDEQYF | TGTGCCACCAGTTCAGAGGGCCGGGGGGACGAGCAGTACTTC
TRBJ2-5 | NA | TRBV7-8 | NA | CASRANTGIQETQYF | TGTGCCAGCAGGGCCAATACAGGAATACAAGAGACCCAGTACTTC
TRBJ2-2 | NA | TRBV19 | NA | CASSVVGSFTGELFF | TGTGCCAGTAGTGTCGTCGGGTCATTCACCGGGGAGCTGTTTTTT
TRBJ2-3 | few | TRBV5-4 | TRBD2 | CASSFSSGRPYTDTQYF | TGTGCCAGCAGCTTCTCTAGCGGGAGACCTTACACAGATACGCAGTATTTT
TRBJ2-2 | NA | TRBV4-1 | TRBD2 | CASSQARGSENTGELFF | TGCGCCAGCAGCCAAGCCCGCGGGAGTGAGAACACCGGGGAGCTGTTTTTT
TRBJ1-1 | NA | TRBV7-9 | TRBD1 | CASSLAIGTVNTEAFF | TGTGCCAGCAGCTTAGCTATAGGGACAGTGAACACTGAAGCTTTCTTT
TRBJ2-7 | NA | TRBV28 | NA | CASSLSVAGEQYF | TGTGCCAGCAGCCTCTCGGTTGCGGGCGAGCAGTACTTC
TRBJ2-2 | NA | TRBV7-6 | NA | CASSQRGYTGELFF | TGTGCCAGCAGCCAAAGGGGATACACCGGGGAGCTGTTTTTT
TRBJ1-3 | NA | TRBV2 | NA | CASSALRGQDLSGNTIYF | TGTGCCAGCAGTGCCCTCAGGGGTCAGGACCTCTCTGGAAACACCATATATTTT
TRBJ2-2 | NA | TRBV27 | NA | CASSLIGRRSGELFF | TGTGCCAGCAGTTTAATCGGCCGGAGGTCCGGGGAGCTGTTTTTT